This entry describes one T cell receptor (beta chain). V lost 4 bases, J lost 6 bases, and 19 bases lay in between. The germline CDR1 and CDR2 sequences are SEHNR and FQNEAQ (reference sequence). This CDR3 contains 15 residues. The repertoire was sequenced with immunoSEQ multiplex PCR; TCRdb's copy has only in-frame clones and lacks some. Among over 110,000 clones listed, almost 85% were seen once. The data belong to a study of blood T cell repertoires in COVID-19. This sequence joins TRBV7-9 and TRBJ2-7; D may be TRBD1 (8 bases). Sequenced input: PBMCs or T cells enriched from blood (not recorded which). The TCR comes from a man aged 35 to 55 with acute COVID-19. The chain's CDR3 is CASSSRTGTMLEQYF. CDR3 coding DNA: TGTGCCAGCAGCTCCCGGACAGGGACTATGCTCGAGCAGTACTTC.